In this sample, the clone carrying this T cell receptor beta chain turned up a few times. Its antigen is undetermined. TCRdb recomputed calls from the 5' RACE reads with MiXCR, one row per CDR3 protein. The table has just under 350,000 distinct CDR3 sequences, roughly 14% seen once. This record comes from a study of CD8 T cells in ankylosing spondylitis. Study conclusions and caveats: A motif in TCR beta, a set of under ten highly homologous variants, appeared characteristic of ankylosing spondylitis blood. Enrichment of disease-linked clones was reportedly significant in matched ankylosing spondylitis synovial fluid. In reactive arthritis synovial fluid and blood, some motif variants had been reported before.

The length of the CDR3 is 13 residues. Trimming left V 3 bases short and J 9 bases short, with 12 bases between. V and J are TRBV12-3 or TRBV12-4 and TRBJ2-1, with unresolved D. The sequence came from a male donor with ankylosing spondylitis or in good health (not recorded which). The sample consisted of blood, either unsorted or a sorted T cell fraction (not recorded which). This CDR3 reads CASSLAQRGEQFF. The CDR3 bases are TGTGCCAGCAGTTTGGCACAACGAGGTGAGCAGTTCTTC.